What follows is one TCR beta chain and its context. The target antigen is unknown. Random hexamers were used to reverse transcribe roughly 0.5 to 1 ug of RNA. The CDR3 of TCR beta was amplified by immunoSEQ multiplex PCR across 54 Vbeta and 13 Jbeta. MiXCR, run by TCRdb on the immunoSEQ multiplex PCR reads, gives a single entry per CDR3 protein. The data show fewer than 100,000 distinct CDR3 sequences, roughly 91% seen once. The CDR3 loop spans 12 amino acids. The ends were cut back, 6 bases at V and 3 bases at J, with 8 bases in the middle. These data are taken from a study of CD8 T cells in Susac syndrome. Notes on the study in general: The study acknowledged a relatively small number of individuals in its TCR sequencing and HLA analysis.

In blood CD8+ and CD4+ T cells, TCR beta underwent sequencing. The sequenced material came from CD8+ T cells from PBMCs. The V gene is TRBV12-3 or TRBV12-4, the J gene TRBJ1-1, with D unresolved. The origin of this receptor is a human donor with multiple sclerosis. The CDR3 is CASSPGHTEAFF. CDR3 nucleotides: TGTGCCAGCAGCCCCGGCCACACTGAAGCTTTCTTT.